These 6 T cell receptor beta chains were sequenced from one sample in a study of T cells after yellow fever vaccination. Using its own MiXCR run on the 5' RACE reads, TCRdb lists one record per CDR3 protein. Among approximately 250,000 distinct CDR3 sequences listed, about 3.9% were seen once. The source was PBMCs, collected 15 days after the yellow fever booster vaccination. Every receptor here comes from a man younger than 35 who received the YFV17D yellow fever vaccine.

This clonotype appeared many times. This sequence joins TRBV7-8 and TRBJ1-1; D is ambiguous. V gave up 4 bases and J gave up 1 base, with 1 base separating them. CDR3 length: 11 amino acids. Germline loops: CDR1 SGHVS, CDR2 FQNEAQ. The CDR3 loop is CASSWNTEAFF. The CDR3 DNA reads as TGTGCCAGCAGCTGGAACACTGAAGCTTTCTTT.

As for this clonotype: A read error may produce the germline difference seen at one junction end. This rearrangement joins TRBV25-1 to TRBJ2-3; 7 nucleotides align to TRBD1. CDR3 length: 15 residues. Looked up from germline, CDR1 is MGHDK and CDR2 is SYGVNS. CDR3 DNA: TGTGCCAGCAGTGAATATCAAGGGGGCACAGATACGGAGTATTTT. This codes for CASSEYQGGTDTEYF. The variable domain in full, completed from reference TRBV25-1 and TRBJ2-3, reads EADIYQTPRYLVIGTGKKITLECSQTMGHDKMYWYQQDPGMELHLIHYSYGVNSTEKGDLSSESTVSRIRTEHFPLTLESARPSHTSQYLCASSEYQGGTDTEYFGPGTRLTVL.

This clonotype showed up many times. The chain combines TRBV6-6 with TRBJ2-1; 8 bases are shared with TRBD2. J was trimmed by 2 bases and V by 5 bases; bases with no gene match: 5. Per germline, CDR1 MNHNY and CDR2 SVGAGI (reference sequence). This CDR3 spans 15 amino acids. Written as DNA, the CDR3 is TGTGCCAGCAGTAAACTAGCGGCCACCTACAATGAGCAGTTCTTC. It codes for CASSKLAATYNEQFF.

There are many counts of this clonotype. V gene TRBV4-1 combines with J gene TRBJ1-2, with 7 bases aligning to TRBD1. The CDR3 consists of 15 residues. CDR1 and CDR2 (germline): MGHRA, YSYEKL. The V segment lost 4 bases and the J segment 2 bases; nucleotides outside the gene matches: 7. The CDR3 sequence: CASSPDLGQNYGYTF. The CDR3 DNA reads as TGCGCCAGCAGCCCCGACCTGGGACAGAACTATGGCTACACCTTC.

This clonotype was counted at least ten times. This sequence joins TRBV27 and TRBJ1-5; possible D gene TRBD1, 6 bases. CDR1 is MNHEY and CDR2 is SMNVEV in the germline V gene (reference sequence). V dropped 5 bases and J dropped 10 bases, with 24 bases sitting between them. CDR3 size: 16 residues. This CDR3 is CASSQDGSGATGPQHF. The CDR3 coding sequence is TGTGCCAGCAGTCAAGACGGGTCAGGGGCCACGGGTCCCCAGCATTTT.

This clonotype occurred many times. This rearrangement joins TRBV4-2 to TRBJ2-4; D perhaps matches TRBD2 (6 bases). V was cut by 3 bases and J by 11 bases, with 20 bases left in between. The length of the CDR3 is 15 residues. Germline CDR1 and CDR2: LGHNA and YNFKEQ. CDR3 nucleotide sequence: TGTGCCAGCAGCCAGGGACTCCGACGCGCAGGCGTTCAGTACTTC. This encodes CASSQGLRRAGVQYF.